One sample yielded the 16 T cell receptor beta chains listed below, sequenced in a study of somatic mutations in cytotoxic T cells in rheumatoid arthritis. This table comes from immunoSEQ multiplex PCR, and its TCRdb copy is limited to in-frame clones, with some not included. The sample has over 8,000 clones; around 90% are singletons. The sequencing input was CD8+ T cells sorted from blood. Receptor source: a woman aged 18-29 years with rheumatoid arthritis.

This clone has only a few counts. The CDR3 DNA follows: TGCGCCAGCAGCCTATACCCTCCGCCCGACAGGGGAGGCTTTGGCAATCAGCCCCAGCATTTT. Protein sequence: CASSLYPPPDRGGFGNQPQHF. The V gene is TRBV4-3, the J gene TRBJ1-5; 8 bases match TRBD1. The CDR3 loop spans 21 amino acids. Germline values: CDR1 LGHNA, CDR2 YSLEER. V lost 4 bases to trimming and J lost 2 bases; unmatched junction nucleotides: 22.

V and J are TRBV2 and TRBJ1-2, with 7 positions matching TRBD1. The CDR3 is 17 residues long. The germline gives CDR1 SNHLY, CDR2 FYNNEI. V shed 1 base, J shed 4 bases, and the junction held 12 bases outside the gene matches. The CDR3 region has the DNA TGTGCCAGCAGTGAAGTTCTAGGGGGCGGCCTGGCCTATGGCTACACCTTC. It yields the protein CASSEVLGGGLAYGYTF. Supplemented by reference TRBV2 and TRBJ1-2, the full variable domain reads EPEVTQTPSHQVTQMGQEVILRCVPISNHLYFYWYRQILGQKVEFLVSFYNNEISEKSEIFDDQFSVERPDGSNFTLKIRSTKLEDSAMYFCASSEVLGGGLAYGYTFGSGTRLTVV.

The chain recombines TRBV4-1 with TRBJ2-7; 8 bases align to TRBD1. V gave up 0 bases and J gave up 4 bases; unmatched junction bases: 8. The CDR3 has 16 residues. Germline V gene sequence: CDR1 MGHRA, CDR2 YSYEKL. The CDR3 region has the DNA TGCGCCAGCAGCCAAGATTCAGGGACAGGAACTTACGAGCAGTACTTC. Its protein is CASSQDSGTGTYEQYF.

The V call is TRBV7-9, the J call TRBJ1-2; D uncertain. Deletions cut 1 base from V and 7 bases from J, with 4 bases between. Germline CDR1 reads SEHNR; CDR2 reads FQNEAQ (reference sequence). The CDR3 spans 11 residues. The CDR3 coding sequence is TGTGCCAGCAGCTTAGGCGGTGGCTACACCTTC. Translating gives CASSLGGGYTF.

This chain connects TRBV28 to TRBJ2-5, with a weak D call TRBD2 (6 bases). Trimming left V 5 bases short and J 4 bases short, with 17 bases between. The CDR3 runs 15 residues. CDR1 and CDR2 (germline): MDHEN, SYDVKM. The CDR3 region is CASSPEPLGGETQYF. In nucleotides, the CDR3 is TGTGCCAGCAGTCCTGAACCACTGGGGGGAGAGACCCAGTACTTC.

The genes are TRBV5-1 and TRBJ2-7; tentatively, D is TRBD1 (5 bases). The CDR3 extends over 13 amino acids. V lost 2 bases and J 9 bases, leaving 15 bases between the germline ends. From germline, CDR1 is SGHRS and CDR2 YFSETQ. The CDR3 coding sequence is TGCGCCAGCAGCTTCGACAGAAACGGTAGGCAGTACTTC. This translates into CASSFDRNGRQYF.

The V and J genes are TRBV2 and TRBJ2-6; 8 bases line up with TRBD2. Germline values: CDR1 SNHLY, CDR2 FYNNEI. J was trimmed by 0 bases and V by 8 bases; bases with no gene match: 6. The CDR3 length is 16 residues. CDR3 amino acids: CASSGGGPSGANVLTF. For the CDR3, the DNA is TGTGCCAGCTCCGGGGGGGGGCCCTCTGGGGCCAACGTCCTGACTTTC.

This chain links TRBV9 with TRBJ2-3; 9 bases are a match to TRBD2. V was clipped by 3 bases and J by 5 bases; unmatched bases: 13. This CDR3 spans 17 amino acids. CDR1 and CDR2 from the germline V gene are SGDLS and YYNGEE. CDR3 sequence reads: CASSDLMAGGPGDTQYF. CDR3 bases: TGTGCCAGCAGCGACTTAATGGCGGGAGGGCCCGGAGATACGCAGTATTTT. Filled out from reference TRBV9 and TRBJ2-3, the complete variable domain reads DSGVTQTPKHLITATGQRVTLRCSPRSGDLSVYWYQQSLDQGLQFLIQYYNGEERAKGNILERFSAQQFPDLHSELNLSSLELGDSALYFCASSDLMAGGPGDTQYFGPGTRLTVL.

This sequence joins TRBV5-6 and TRBJ1-1, with TRBD1 identical over 7 bases. CDR1 is SGHDT, CDR2 YYEEEE, per germline. There are 14 residues in the CDR3. Losses at the gene ends were 0 bases for V and 4 bases for J; bases not matched to a gene: 3. DNA for the CDR3: TGTGCCAGCAGCTTGGAGGGGGCTCGCACTGAAGCTTTCTTT. Translated: CASSLEGARTEAFF.

V is TRBV28 and J is TRBJ1-2; tentative D call: TRBD1 (5 bases). The CDR3 consists of 15 residues. Trimming stripped 6 bases from V and 1 base from J, with 15 bases between. Germline V gene sequence: CDR1 MDHEN, CDR2 SYDVKM. CDR3 sequence: CASRSDRLINYGYTF. The CDR3 DNA reads TGTGCCAGCAGAAGCGACAGACTCATTAACTATGGCTACACCTTC.

This rearrangement joins TRBV7-9 to TRBJ2-1, with D perhaps TRBD1 (5 bases). This CDR3 region has 13 residues. V shed 1 base and J shed 9 bases, with 10 bases lying between them. Per the germline V gene, CDR1 is SEHNR and CDR2 is FQNEAQ (reference sequence). CDR3 sequence reads: CASSLGGASEQFF. The CDR3 DNA reads as TGTGCCAGCAGCTTAGGTGGGGCGAGTGAGCAGTTCTTC.

This chain joins TRBV27 and TRBJ2-6, with no clear D. From germline, CDR1 is MNHEY and CDR2 SMNVEV (reference sequence). Trimming stripped 2 bases from V and 0 bases from J, with 11 bases between. This CDR3 is 17 amino acids long. Written as DNA, the CDR3 is TGTGCCAGCAGTTTAATTTCCTCTGTCTCTGGGGCCAACGTCCTGACTTTC. It yields the protein CASSLISSVSGANVLTF.

Points on this clone: A read error may produce the germline difference seen at one junction end. J is TRBJ2-7 and V is TRBV27; the match to TRBD2 covers 10 bases. In germline, CDR1 is MNHEY, CDR2 SMNVEV (reference sequence). This CDR3 spans 14 amino acids. The CDR3, as DNA: TGTGCCAGCAGGCCTAGCGGGAGTTGGTACGGGCAGTACTTC. Amino acids: CASRPSGSWYGQYF.

The gene calls are TRBV9 and TRBJ2-2; D is perhaps TRBD1 (5 bases). The CDR3 contains 14 residues. V was trimmed by 2 bases and J by 6 bases, leaving 11 bases between them. Germline-derived CDR1 and CDR2 are SGDLS and YYNGEE. CDR3 bases: TGTGCCAGCAGCGTCGGACATTTAGCCGGGGAGCTGTTTTTT. Translating it yields CASSVGHLAGELFF.

The chain carries TRBV4-2 and TRBJ2-7; D is perhaps TRBD2 (6 bases). V lost 0 bases, J lost 1 base, and 16 bases lay in between. This CDR3 has 17 amino acids. CDR1 is LGHNA and CDR2 is YNFKEQ in the germline V gene. CDR3 DNA: TGTGCCAGCAGCCAAGATGGCCGGACTACTAAATCCTACGAGCAGTACTTC. Protein: CASSQDGRTTKSYEQYF.

V is TRBV4-1 and J is TRBJ1-2; D is perhaps TRBD1 (6 bases). In germline, CDR1 is MGHRA, CDR2 YSYEKL. Trimming removed 0 bases from V and 2 bases from J, with 10 bases in between. This CDR3 spans 15 amino acids. The CDR3 sequence: CASSQDRDINYGYTF. CDR3 coding DNA: TGCGCCAGCAGCCAAGATAGGGACATCAACTATGGCTACACCTTC.